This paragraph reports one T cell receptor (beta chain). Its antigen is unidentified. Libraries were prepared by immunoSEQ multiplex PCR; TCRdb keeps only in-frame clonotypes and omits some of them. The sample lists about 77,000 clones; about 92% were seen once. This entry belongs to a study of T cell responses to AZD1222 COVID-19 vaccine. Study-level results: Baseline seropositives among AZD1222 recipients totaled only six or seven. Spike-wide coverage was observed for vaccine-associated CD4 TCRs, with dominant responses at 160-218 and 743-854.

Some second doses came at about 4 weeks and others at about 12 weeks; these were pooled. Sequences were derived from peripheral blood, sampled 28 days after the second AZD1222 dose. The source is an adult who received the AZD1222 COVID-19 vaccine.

The CDR3 loop reads CASSYSGQSYYGYTF. CDR3 bases: TGTGCCAGCAGTTATTCGGGACAAAGTTACTATGGCTACACCTTC. The chain recombines TRBV6-5 with TRBJ1-2; D possibly corresponds to TRBD1 (6 bases). Between the trimmed V and J ends, which lost 3 bases and 3 bases, there was a span of 14 bases. CDR3 length: 15 amino acids. Looked up from germline, CDR1 is MNHEY and CDR2 is SVGAGI.